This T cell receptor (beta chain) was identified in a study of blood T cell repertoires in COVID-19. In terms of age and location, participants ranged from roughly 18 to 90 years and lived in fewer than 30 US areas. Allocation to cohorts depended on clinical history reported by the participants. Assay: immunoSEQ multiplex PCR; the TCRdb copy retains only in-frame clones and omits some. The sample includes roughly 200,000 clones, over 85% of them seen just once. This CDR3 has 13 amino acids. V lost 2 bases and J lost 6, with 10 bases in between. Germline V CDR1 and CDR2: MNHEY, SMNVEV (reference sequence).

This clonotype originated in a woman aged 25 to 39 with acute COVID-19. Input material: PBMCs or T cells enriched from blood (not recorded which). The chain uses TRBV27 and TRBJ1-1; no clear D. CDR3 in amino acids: CASSLGEQAEAFF. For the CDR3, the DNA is TGTGCCAGCAGTTTAGGGGAGCAGGCTGAAGCTTTCTTT.